This T cell receptor beta chain emerged from a study of blood T cell repertoires in COVID-19. Looking at the study overall: Samples taken during acute and convalescent COVID-19 were collected in the United States, Italy and Spain.

The assay was immunoSEQ multiplex PCR, and TCRdb's table has in-frame clones only and misses some. The table includes 150,000 to 200,000 clones, around 90% detected once. The CDR3 extends over 18 amino acids. Germline loops: CDR1 LGHDT, CDR2 YNNKEL (reference sequence). Trimming cost V 1 base and J 7 bases, with 20 bases left between them. The clonotype comes from a man aged 50 to 59 with acute or convalescent COVID-19. The sequenced sample consisted of peripheral blood. The rearrangement uses TRBV3-1 (or the pseudogene TRBV3-2) and TRBJ1-6; D gene ambiguous. In DNA form, the CDR3 reads TGTGCCAGCAGCCAAGGTGTGCCAGGCCCTTCTAAAAATTCACCCCTCCACTTT. The encoded protein is CASSQGVPGPSKNSPLHF.